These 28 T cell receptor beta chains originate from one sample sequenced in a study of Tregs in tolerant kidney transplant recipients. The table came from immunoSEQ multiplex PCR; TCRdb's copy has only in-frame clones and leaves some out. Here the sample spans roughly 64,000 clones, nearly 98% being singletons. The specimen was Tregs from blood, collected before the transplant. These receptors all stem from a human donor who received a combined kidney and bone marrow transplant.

CDR3 sequence reads: CASSFKGGPYEQYF. The CDR3 region has the DNA TGTGCCAGCAGCTTTAAGGGAGGACCCTACGAGCAGTACTTC. The rearrangement uses TRBV7-9 and TRBJ2-7, with D maybe TRBD2 (6 bases). The V gene lost 3 bases and the J gene lost 2 bases, with 11 bases spanning the gap. CDR1 SEHNR and CDR2 FQNEAQ come from the germline V gene (reference sequence). This CDR3 is 14 amino acids long.

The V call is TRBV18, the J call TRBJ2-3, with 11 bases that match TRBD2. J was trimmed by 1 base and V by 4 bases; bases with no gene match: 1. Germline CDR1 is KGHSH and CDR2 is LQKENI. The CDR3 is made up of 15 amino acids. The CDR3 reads CASSLTSGGTDTQYF. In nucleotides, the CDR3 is TGTGCCAGCTCACTGACTAGCGGGGGCACAGATACGCAGTATTTT.

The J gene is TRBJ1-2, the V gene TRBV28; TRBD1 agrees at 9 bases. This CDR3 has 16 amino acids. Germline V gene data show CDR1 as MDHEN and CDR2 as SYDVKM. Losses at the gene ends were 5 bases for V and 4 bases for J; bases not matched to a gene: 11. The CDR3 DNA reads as TGTGCCAGCAGTCTCCCGGGCGGGGACAGGGCCTATGGCTACACCTTC. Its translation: CASSLPGGDRAYGYTF.

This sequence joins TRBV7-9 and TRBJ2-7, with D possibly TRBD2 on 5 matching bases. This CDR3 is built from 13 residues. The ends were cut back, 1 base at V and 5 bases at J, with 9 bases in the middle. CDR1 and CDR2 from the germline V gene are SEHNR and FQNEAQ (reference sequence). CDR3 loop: CASSLELGNEQYF. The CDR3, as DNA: TGTGCCAGCAGCTTAGAACTAGGGAACGAGCAGTACTTC.

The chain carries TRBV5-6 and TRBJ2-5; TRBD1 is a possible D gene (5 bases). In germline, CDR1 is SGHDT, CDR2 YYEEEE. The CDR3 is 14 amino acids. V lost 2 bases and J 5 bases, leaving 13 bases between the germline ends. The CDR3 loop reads CASSFRAGWETQYF. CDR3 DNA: TGTGCCAGCAGCTTCCGCGCAGGGTGGGAGACCCAGTACTTC.

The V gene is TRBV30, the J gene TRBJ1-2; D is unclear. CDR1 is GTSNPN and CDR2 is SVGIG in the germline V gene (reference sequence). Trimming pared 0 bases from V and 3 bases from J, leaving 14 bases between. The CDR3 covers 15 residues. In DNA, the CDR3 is TGTGCCTGGAGTGTACAACGGGAATGGTACTATGGCTACACCTTC. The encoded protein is CAWSVQREWYYGYTF.

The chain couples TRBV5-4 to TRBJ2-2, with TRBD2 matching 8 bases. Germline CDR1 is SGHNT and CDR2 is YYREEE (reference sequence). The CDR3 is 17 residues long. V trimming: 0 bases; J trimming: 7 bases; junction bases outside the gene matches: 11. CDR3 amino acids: CASSLASAGGAVGELFF. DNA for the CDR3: TGTGCCAGCAGCTTGGCCTCCGCCGGGGGGGCGGTCGGGGAGCTGTTTTTT.

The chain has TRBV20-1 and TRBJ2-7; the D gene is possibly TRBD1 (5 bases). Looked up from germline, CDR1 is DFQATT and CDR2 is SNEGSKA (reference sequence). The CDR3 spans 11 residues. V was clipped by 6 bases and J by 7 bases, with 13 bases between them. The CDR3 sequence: CSALGPDEQYF. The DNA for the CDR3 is TGCAGTGCCCTGGGGCCGGATGAGCAGTACTTC.

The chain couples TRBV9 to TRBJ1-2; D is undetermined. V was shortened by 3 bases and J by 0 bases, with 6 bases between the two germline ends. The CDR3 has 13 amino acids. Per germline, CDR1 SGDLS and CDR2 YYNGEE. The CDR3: CASSALANYGYTF. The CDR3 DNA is TGTGCCAGCAGCGCCCTAGCTAACTATGGCTACACCTTC.

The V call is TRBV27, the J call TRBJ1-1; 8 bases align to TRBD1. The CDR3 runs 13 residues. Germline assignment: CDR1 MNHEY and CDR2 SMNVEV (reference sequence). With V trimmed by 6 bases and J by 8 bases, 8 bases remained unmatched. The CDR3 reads CASRVWGDREAFF. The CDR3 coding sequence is TGTGCCAGCAGAGTTTGGGGGGACAGGGAAGCTTTCTTT.

CDR3 loop: CASRRGQGRDEQFF. Here the CDR3 DNA reads TGTGCCAGCAGGAGGGGGCAGGGAAGGGATGAGCAGTTCTTC. V is TRBV6-6 and J is TRBJ2-1; TRBD1 matches 7 bases. V was pared by 6 bases and J by 8 bases, with 10 bases of the junction left unmatched. Germline V gene data show CDR1 as MNHNY and CDR2 as SVGAGI (reference sequence). This CDR3 is 14 amino acids long.

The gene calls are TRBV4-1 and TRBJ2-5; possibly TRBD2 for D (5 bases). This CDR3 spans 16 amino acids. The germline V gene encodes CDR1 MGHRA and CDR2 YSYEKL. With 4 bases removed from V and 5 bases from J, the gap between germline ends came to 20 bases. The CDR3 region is CASSRREGSKRETQYF. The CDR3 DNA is TGCGCCAGCAGCCGGCGCGAGGGCTCTAAAAGGGAGACCCAGTACTTC.

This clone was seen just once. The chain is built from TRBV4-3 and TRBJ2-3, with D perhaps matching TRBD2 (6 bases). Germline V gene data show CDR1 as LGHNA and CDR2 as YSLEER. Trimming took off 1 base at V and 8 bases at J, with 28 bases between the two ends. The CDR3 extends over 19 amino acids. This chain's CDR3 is CASSQAPWGGASLLGTQYF. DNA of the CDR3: TGCGCCAGCAGCCAAGCCCCCTGGGGCGGGGCCTCTTTGCTTGGTACGCAGTATTTT.

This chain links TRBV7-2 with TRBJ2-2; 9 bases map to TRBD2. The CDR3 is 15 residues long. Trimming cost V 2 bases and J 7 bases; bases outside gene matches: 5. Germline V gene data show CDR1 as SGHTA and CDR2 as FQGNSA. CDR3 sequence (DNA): TGTGCCAGCAGCTTAAGGCGGGGGGGGGTCGGGGAGCTGTTTTTT. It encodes CASSLRRGGVGELFF.

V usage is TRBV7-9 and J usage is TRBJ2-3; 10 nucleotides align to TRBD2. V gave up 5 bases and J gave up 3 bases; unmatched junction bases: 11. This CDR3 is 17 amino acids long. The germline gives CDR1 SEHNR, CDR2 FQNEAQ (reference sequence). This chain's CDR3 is CASSRGLAPLGTDTQYF. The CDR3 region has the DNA TGTGCCAGCAGCCGGGGACTAGCGCCCCTCGGGACAGATACGCAGTATTTT.

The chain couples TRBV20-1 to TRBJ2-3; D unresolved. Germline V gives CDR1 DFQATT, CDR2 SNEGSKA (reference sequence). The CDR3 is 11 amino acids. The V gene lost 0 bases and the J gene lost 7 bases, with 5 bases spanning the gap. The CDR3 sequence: CSARDHNTQYF. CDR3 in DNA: TGCAGTGCTAGAGACCACAATACGCAGTATTTT.

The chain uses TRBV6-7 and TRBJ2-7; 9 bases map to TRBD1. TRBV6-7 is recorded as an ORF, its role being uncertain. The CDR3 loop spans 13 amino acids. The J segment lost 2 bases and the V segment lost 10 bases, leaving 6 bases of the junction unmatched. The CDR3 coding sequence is TGTGCCACCCCCGGACAGGGGACCTACGAGCAGTACTTC. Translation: CATPGQGTYEQYF.

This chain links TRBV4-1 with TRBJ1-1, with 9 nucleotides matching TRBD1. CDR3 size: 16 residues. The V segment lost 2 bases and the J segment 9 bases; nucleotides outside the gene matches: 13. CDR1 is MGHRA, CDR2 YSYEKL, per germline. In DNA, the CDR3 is TGCGCCAGCAGCCAAATTCGAACCGGGACAGGGTTTCAAGCTTTCTTT. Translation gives CASSQIRTGTGFQAFF.

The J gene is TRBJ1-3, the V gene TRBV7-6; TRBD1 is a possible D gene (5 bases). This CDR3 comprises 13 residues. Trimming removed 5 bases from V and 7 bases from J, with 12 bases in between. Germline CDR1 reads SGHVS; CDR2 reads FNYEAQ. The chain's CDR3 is CASSTQAGNTIYF. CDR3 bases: TGTGCCAGCAGCACCCAAGCAGGGAACACCATATATTTT. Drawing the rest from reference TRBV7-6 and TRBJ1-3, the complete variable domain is GAGVSQSPRYKVTKRGQDVALRCDPISGHVSLYWYRQALGQGPEFLTYFNYEAQQDKSGLPNDRFSAERPEGSISTLTIQRTEQRDSAMYRCASSTQAGNTIYFGEGSWLTVV.

The CDR3, as DNA: TGTGCCAGCAGCTTCAGGCGAAAAGTGACAGATACGCAGTATTTT. It translates to CASSFRRKVTDTQYF. The chain employs TRBV5-4 and TRBJ2-3; no definite D call. The CDR3 totals 15 residues. Germline V gene sequence: CDR1 SGHNT, CDR2 YYREEE (reference sequence). Trimming removed 2 bases at V and 3 bases at J, with 13 bases between.

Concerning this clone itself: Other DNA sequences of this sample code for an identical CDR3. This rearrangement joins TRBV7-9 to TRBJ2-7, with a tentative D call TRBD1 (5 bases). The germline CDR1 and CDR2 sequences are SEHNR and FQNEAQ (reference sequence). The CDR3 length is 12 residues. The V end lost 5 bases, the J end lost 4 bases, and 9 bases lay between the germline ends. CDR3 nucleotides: TGTGCCAGCAGCATCCAGGGTTACGAGCAGTACTTC. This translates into CASSIQGYEQYF. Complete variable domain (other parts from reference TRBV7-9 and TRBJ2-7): DTGVSQNPRHKITKRGQNVTFRCDPISEHNRLYWYRQTLGQGPEFLTYFQNEAQLEKSRLLSDRFSAERPKGSFSTLEIQRTEQGDSAMYLCASSIQGYEQYFGPGTRLTVT.

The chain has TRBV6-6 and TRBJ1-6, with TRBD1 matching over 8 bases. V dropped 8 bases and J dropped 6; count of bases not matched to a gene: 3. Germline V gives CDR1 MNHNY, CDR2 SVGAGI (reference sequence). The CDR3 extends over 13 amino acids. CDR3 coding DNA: TGTGCCAGCGACAGGGGAGGTAATTCACCCCTCCACTTT. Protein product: CASDRGGNSPLHF.

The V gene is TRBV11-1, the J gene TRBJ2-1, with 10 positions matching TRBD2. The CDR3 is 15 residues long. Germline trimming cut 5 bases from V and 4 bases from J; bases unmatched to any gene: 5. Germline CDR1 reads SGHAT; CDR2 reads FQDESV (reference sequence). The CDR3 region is CASSLRTSGYNEQFF. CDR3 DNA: TGTGCCAGCAGCCTTAGGACTAGCGGATACAATGAGCAGTTCTTC. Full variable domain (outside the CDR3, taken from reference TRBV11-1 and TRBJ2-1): EAEVAQSPRYKITEKSQAVAFWCDPISGHATLYWYRQILGQGPELLVQFQDESVVDDSQLPKDRFSAERLKGVDSTLKIQPAELGDSAMYLCASSLRTSGYNEQFFGPGTRLTVL.

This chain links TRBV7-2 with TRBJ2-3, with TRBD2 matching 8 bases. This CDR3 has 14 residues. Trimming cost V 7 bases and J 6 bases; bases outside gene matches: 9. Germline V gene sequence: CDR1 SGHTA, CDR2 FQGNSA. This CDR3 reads CASNRRGVRDTQYF. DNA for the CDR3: TGTGCCAGCAATAGGCGGGGGGTTCGTGATACGCAGTATTTT.

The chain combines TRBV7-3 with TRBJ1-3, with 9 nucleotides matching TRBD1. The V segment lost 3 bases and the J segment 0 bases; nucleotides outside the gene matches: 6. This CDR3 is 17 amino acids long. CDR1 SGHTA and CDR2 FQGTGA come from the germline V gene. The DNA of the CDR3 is TGTGCCAGCAGCTTCGGACAGGGGCCCTACTCTGGAAACACCATATATTTT. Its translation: CASSFGQGPYSGNTIYF.

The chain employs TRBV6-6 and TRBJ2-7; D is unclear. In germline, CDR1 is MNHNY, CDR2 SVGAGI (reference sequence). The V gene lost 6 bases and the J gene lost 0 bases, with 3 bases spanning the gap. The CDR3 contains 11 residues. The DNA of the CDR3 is TGTGCCAGCAGGCGCTCCTACGAGCAGTACTTC. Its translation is CASRRSYEQYF.

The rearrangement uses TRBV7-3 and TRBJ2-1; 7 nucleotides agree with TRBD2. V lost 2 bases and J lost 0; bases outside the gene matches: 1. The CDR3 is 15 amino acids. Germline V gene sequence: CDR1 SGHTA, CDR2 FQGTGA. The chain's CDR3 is CASSLWTSSYNEQFF. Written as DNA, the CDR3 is TGTGCCAGCAGCTTATGGACTAGCTCCTACAATGAGCAGTTCTTC. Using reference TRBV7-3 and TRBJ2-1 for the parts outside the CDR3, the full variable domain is GAGVSQTPSNKVTEKGKYVELRCDPISGHTALYWYRQSLGQGPEFLIYFQGTGAADDSGLPNDRFFAVRPEGSVSTLKIQRTERGDSAVYLCASSLWTSSYNEQFFGPGTRLTVL.

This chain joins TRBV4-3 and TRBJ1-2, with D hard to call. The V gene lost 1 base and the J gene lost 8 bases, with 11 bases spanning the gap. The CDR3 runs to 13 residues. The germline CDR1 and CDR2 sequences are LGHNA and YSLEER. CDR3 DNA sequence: TGCGCCAGCAGCCAAGTTTACTCGAGGGGCTACACCTTC. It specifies CASSQVYSRGYTF.